This T cell receptor beta chain came from a study of blood T cell repertoires in COVID-19. This CDR3 region has 13 residues. Trimming removed 0 bases from V and 7 bases from J, with 9 bases in between. CDR1 is SGHRS, CDR2 YFSETQ, per germline. Grouping used clinical history reported by participants in a survey and questionnaire. This table comes from immunoSEQ multiplex PCR, and its TCRdb copy is limited to in-frame clones, with some not included. Counted here are around 230,000 clones, 75% to 90% occurring once; the ten biggest clones make up 9.2%. The clonotype comes from a middle-aged man who had recovered from COVID-19. The chain is built from TRBV5-1 and TRBJ2-3; D is uncertain. Sequencing was carried out using PBMCs or T cells enriched from blood (not recorded which). The CDR3 spells CASSLDSGYTQYF. The CDR3 DNA sequence: TGCGCCAGCAGCTTGGATAGTGGTTATACGCAGTATTTT.